The 5 T cell receptor beta chains below were found in one sample sequenced in a study of T cell repertoires in ileal Crohn's disease (dated by TCRdb to the late 2010s). The library was prepared using the immunoSEQ multiplex PCR assay. The clones in this table, taken by TCRdb from immuneACCESS, are in-frame only. Not every clone is retained; where verified, under half of the shortfall comes from an unresolved V gene, and the cause of the rest is unknown. This sample gives approximately 14,000 clones in total; 70% to 90% of them show up just once. The ten most abundant clones make up over 3.5% of the sample. The source material was ileal tissue. These receptor sequences come from an adult with Crohn's disease.

The V gene is TRBV7-9, the J gene TRBJ2-5; 7 bases agree with TRBD1. Germline lookup yields CDR1 SEHNR and CDR2 FQNEAQ (reference sequence). The CDR3 is 13 residues long. Trimming took 6 bases from V and 3 from J; bases not matched to a gene: 4. The CDR3, as DNA: TGTGCCAGCAGTGGGACAGCGAAAGAGACCCAGTACTTC. Protein: CASSGTAKETQYF.

The CDR3 bases are TGTGCCAGCAGTGAAGCGGGGGCCGGGGAAAAACTGTTTTTT. This gives the protein CASSEAGAGEKLFF. The rearrangement links TRBV2 to TRBJ1-4, with D perhaps TRBD1 (6 bases). V was clipped by 0 bases and J by 8 bases, with 10 bases between them. The V gene's germline CDR1 is SNHLY and CDR2 FYNNEI. The CDR3 extends over 14 amino acids. Looking up the rest from reference TRBV2 and TRBJ1-4 gives the full variable domain: EPEVTQTPSHQVTQMGQEVILRCVPISNHLYFYWYRQILGQKVEFLVSFYNNEISEKSEIFDDQFSVERPDGSNFTLKIRSTKLEDSAMYFCASSEAGAGEKLFFGSGTQLSVL.

The gene calls are TRBV7-8 and TRBJ2-5; no definite D call. The V gene's germline CDR1 is SGHVS and CDR2 FQNEAQ. CDR3 length: 14 amino acids. Trimming stripped 3 bases from V and 1 base from J, with 9 bases between. DNA for the CDR3: TGTGCCAGCAGCTTCGGTGAAACCCAAGAGACCCAGTACTTC. Translation gives CASSFGETQETQYF.

The genes are TRBV5-4 and TRBJ1-1; the match to TRBD1 covers 8 bases. This CDR3 spans 15 amino acids. Losses at the gene ends were 4 bases for V and 2 bases for J; bases not matched to a gene: 7. Germline CDR1 and CDR2: SGHNT and YYREEE (reference sequence). This CDR3 reads CASSIQGVINTEAFF. In DNA form, the CDR3 reads TGTGCCAGCAGCATACAGGGGGTTATAAACACTGAAGCTTTCTTT.

V usage is TRBV6-8 and J usage is TRBJ1-2; 7 nucleotides align to TRBD1. J lost 10 bases, V lost 2 bases, and 16 bases had no gene match. The CDR3 extends over 16 amino acids. CDR1 MNHGY and CDR2 SAAAGT come from the germline V gene. CDR3 residues: CASSYLKKTGPNDYTF. CDR3 coding DNA: TGTGCCAGCAGTTACCTAAAGAAGACAGGGCCAAATGACTACACCTTC.